A single sample gave rise to the 19 T cell receptor beta chains below, sequenced in a study of tumor-infiltrating lymphocytes in primary liver carcinoma listed by TCRdb under 2017. Blood RNA was extracted from unsorted whole blood with TRIzol reagent; germline DNA came from the DNeasy Blood & Tissue kit. The sample was run on an Illumina HiSeq 2500. A constant-region primer and ProtoScript II reverse transcriptase were used to reverse-transcribe TCRbeta-specific cDNA from roughly 500 ng total RNA. TCRbeta libraries were built with three nested multiplex PCR rounds, a slightly modified ARM-PCR procedure. Multiplex TRBV1-TRBV30 forward primers and a Cbeta reverse primer were used in the first two PCR rounds, each of which was run for 10 cycles. TCRdb redid the processing of the public reads, applying fastp at Q25 and MiXCR, and retained in-frame beta chains. Records with the same CDR3 protein are collapsed into one entry carrying the most frequent genes and DNA. Across this sample there are 300,000 to 350,000 distinct CDR3 sequences, with about 50% seen only once. The ten largest clonotypes hold over 15% of the sample.

Sequencing was done on a sample of peripheral blood. The receptors stem from a woman aged 30 to 39 with primary liver carcinoma and hepatitis B virus infection.

For this clonotype: Germline is not matched at one junction end, which may reflect a read error. The rearrangement uses TRBV7-9 and TRBJ2-1; 10 bases are shared with TRBD2. Germline loops: CDR1 SEHNR, CDR2 FQNEAQ (reference sequence). This CDR3 contains 15 residues. The CDR3 loop reads CASSLSSGSDYEHFF. CDR3 DNA: TGTGCCAGCAGCCTATCTAGCGGGAGTGACTATGAGCATTTCTTC.

This clonotype has just a few counts. CDR3 DNA sequence: TGTGCCAGCAGCCTATACCCGGGAGCTAGCGGGAGGCCCCTATACAATGAGCAGTTCTTC. It yields the protein CASSLYPGASGRPLYNEQFF. V and J are TRBV6-2 or TRBV6-3 and TRBJ2-1; TRBD2 aligns across 11 bases. V lost 6 bases and J lost 4; bases outside the gene matches: 20. Germline-derived CDR1 and CDR2 are MNHEY and SVGEGT. CDR3 length: 20 residues.

This clonotype turned up a few times. The chain employs TRBV6-5 and TRBJ2-2; TRBD1 aligns across 11 bases. This CDR3 region has 16 residues. J lost 5 bases, V lost 5 bases, and 7 bases had no gene match. Per germline, CDR1 MNHEY and CDR2 SVGAGI. The CDR3 loop is CASSPTGTGGTGELFF. The DNA for the CDR3 is TGTGCCAGCAGTCCCACCGGGACAGGGGGAACCGGGGAGCTGTTTTTT.

Turning to this clonotype: A much bigger clone sits one base away, suggesting this may be a read error. The chain couples TRBV11-2 to TRBJ2-2; D is ambiguous. The ends were cut back, 8 bases at V and 2 bases at J, with 12 bases in the middle. Germline CDR1 SGHAT, CDR2 FQNNGV. The CDR3 extends over 14 amino acids. CDR3 sequence reads: CASGRFGNTGELFF. CDR3 nucleotides: TGTGCCAGCGGCCGCTTTGGAAACACCGGGGAGCTGTTTTTT.

This clonotype showed up just once. This sequence may be a read error, since a much larger clone differs from it by one base. The final CDR3 position lacks the conserved phenylalanine or tryptophan, pointing to a likely read error. The chain combines TRBV29-1 with TRBJ1-1; D possibly corresponds to TRBD1 (5 bases). Germline CDR1 SQVTM, CDR2 ANQGSEA. This CDR3 has 12 residues. V gave up 4 bases and J gave up 7 bases, with 13 bases separating them. The CDR3 reads CSVVGGEGEAFS. CDR3 in DNA: TGCAGCGTTGTCGGGGGGGAGGGTGAAGCTTTCTCT.

Concerning this clonotype itself: The junction differs from germline at one of its ends, possibly a read error. This chain connects TRBV5-6 to TRBJ2-2; 8 nucleotides match TRBD2. The CDR3 is 17 residues long. Germline CDR1 SGHDT, CDR2 YYEEEE. CDR3 coding DNA: TGTGCCAGCAGCTCCCGTGGTAGCGGGACGAACACCGGGGAGCTGCTTTTT. Translation gives CASSSRGSGTNTGELLF.

Of note for this clonotype: One junction end disagrees with the germline gene, perhaps due to a read error. The V gene is TRBV4-2, the J gene TRBJ1-1, with 7 nucleotides matching TRBD1. The CDR3 is 16 residues long. Germline loops: CDR1 LGHNA, CDR2 YNFKEQ. The CDR3 loop is CVSSHKQGFSDTEAFF. As DNA, the CDR3 is TGTGTCAGCAGCCATAAACAGGGGTTCTCGGACACTGAAGCTTTCTTT.

This clonotype was seen many times. The chain couples TRBV6-1 to TRBJ2-7; D is perhaps TRBD1 (6 bases). Trimming left V 1 base short and J 3 bases short, with 10 bases between. Germline lookup yields CDR1 MNHNS and CDR2 SASEGT. The CDR3 is 14 amino acids. The CDR3 DNA reads TGTGCCAGCAGTGAAGTAGAACAGGGCTACGAGCAGTACTTC. It translates to CASSEVEQGYEQYF.

Turning to this clonotype: This may arise from a read error, as a much more abundant clone is one base away. V is TRBV6-2 or TRBV6-3 and J is TRBJ2-3, with D hard to call. The CDR3 length is 13 residues. CDR1 MNHEY and CDR2 SVGEGT come from the germline V gene. The CDR3, as DNA: TGTGCCAGCACTCCCTTGTCCACAGATGCGCAGTATTTT. It codes for CASTPLSTDAQYF.

The chain is built from TRBV2 and TRBJ2-1; D gene ambiguous. The CDR3 extends over 14 amino acids. Germline V CDR1 and CDR2: SNHLY, FYNNEI. V shed 4 bases and J shed 6 bases, with 13 bases lying between them. CDR3 sequence reads: CASSVTHSVNEQFF. CDR3 DNA sequence: TGTGCCAGCAGTGTCACCCACAGCGTCAATGAGCAGTTCTTC.

The chain employs TRBV12-3 or TRBV12-4 and TRBJ1-1; D unresolved. This CDR3 is built from 16 residues. Trimming took off 2 bases at V and 7 bases at J, with 20 bases between the two ends. The CDR3 here is CASSLSLSWAVVEAFF. DNA for the CDR3: TGTGCCAGCAGTTTATCGCTTAGCTGGGCAGTGGTTGAAGCTTTCTTT.

The table lists this clonotype with many counts. V usage is TRBV6-5 and J usage is TRBJ2-1; D may be TRBD2 (6 bases). The CDR3 totals 17 residues. Trimming shortened V by 7 bases and J by 1 base, and 20 bases separated the two germline ends. Germline loops: CDR1 MNHEY, CDR2 SVGAGI. The CDR3 sequence: CASNPGAMGGSYNEQFF. The CDR3 DNA sequence: TGTGCCAGCAATCCGGGAGCAATGGGTGGGTCCTACAATGAGCAGTTCTTC.

As regards this clonotype: One end of the junction is discordant with germline, which a read error may explain. The chain is built from TRBV6-6 and TRBJ2-1; 7 bases are shared with TRBD2. The V gene's germline CDR1 is MNHNY and CDR2 SVGAGI (reference sequence). The CDR3 extends over 16 amino acids. CDR3 sequence: CASSYTRGVGGHDQFF. DNA for the CDR3: TGTGCCAGTAGTTACACCCGAGGAGTGGGAGGGCATGATCAGTTCTTC.

V is TRBV7-2 and J is TRBJ1-5; 10 bases are a match to TRBD1. Trimming cost V 5 bases and J 7 bases; bases outside gene matches: 8. Germline CDR1 is SGHTA and CDR2 is FQGNSA. The CDR3 extends over 15 amino acids. In DNA form, the CDR3 reads TGTACCAGCAGCGGCCGGACAGGGGGAAGGCAGCCCCAGCATTTT. This encodes CTSSGRTGGRQPQHF.

This clonotype was counted ten times or more. The rearrangement links TRBV5-4 to TRBJ1-2; 10 bases line up with TRBD1. CDR3 size: 14 residues. Losses at the gene ends were 4 bases for V and 4 bases for J; bases not matched to a gene: 4. Germline V lookup: CDR1 SGHNT, CDR2 YYREEE (reference sequence). Here the CDR3 reads CASSPGQGSYGYTF. CDR3 nucleotides: TGTGCCAGCAGCCCGGGACAGGGGAGCTATGGCTACACCTTC.

There are a few counts of this clonotype. The chain uses TRBV6-1 and TRBJ2-7; 10 nucleotides line up with TRBD1. The germline V gene encodes CDR1 MNHNS and CDR2 SASEGT. The CDR3 loop spans 14 amino acids. The J segment lost 5 bases and the V segment lost 5 bases, leaving 6 bases of the junction unmatched. CDR3: CASSPDRGRDEQYF. CDR3 coding DNA: TGTGCCAGCAGTCCAGACAGGGGGCGGGACGAGCAGTACTTC.

The V and J genes are TRBV20-1 and TRBJ2-3; 11 bases match TRBD2. The CDR3 runs 14 residues. CDR1 is DFQATT and CDR2 is SNEGSKA in the germline V gene (reference sequence). V gave up 2 bases and J gave up 7 bases; unmatched junction bases: 5. The CDR3 nucleotides are TGCAGTGCTAGACGTAGCGGGAGGGCCAATACGCAGTATTTT. It encodes CSARRSGRANTQYF.

This clonotype was detected only once. V and J are TRBV28 and TRBJ2-3; 12 positions agree with TRBD2. There are 16 residues in the CDR3. Germline V CDR1 and CDR2: MDHEN, SYDVKM. The V gene end was trimmed by 5 bases and the J gene end by 0 bases; junction bases not matched to a gene: 3. The CDR3 spells CASSDGLAGSTDTQYF. The CDR3 DNA sequence: TGTGCCAGCAGTGATGGACTAGCGGGGAGCACAGATACGCAGTATTTT. The variable domain in full, with the rest retrieved from reference TRBV28 and TRBJ2-3, is DVKVTQSSRYLVKRTGEKVFLECVQDMDHENMFWYRQDPGLGLRLIYFSYDVKMKEKGDIPEGYSVSREKKERFSLILESASTNQTSMYLCASSDGLAGSTDTQYFGPGTRLTVL.

Comments on this clonotype: One junction end does not reproduce the germline sequence, and a read error may be involved. The CDR3 DNA follows: TGCGCCAGCAGCCCCCTCACGGGACAAGTCAAGGATACGCAGTATTTT. Residues: CASSPLTGQVKDTQYF. The genes are TRBV11-2 and TRBJ2-3; D might be TRBD1 (6 bases). Germline V CDR1 and CDR2: SGHAT, FQNNGV. The CDR3 is 16 residues long.